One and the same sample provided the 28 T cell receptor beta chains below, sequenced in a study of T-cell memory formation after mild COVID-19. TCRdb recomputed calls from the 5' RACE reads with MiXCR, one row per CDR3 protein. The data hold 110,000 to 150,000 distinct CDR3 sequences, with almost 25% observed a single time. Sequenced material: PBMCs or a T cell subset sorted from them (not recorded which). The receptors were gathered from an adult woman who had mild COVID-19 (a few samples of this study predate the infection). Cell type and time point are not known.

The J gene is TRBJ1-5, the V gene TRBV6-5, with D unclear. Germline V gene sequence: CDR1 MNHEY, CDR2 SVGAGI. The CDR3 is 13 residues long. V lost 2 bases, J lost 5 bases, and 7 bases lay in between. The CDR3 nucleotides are TGTGCCAGCAGTTACGGAAATCATCAGCCCCAGCATTTT. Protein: CASSYGNHQPQHF.

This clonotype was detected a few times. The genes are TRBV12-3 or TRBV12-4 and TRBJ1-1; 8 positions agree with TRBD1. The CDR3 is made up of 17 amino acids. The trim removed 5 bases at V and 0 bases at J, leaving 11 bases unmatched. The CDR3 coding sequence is TGTGCCAGCAGTCCACCGGACAGGGTCAGGATGAACACTGAAGCTTTCTTT. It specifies CASSPPDRVRMNTEAFF.

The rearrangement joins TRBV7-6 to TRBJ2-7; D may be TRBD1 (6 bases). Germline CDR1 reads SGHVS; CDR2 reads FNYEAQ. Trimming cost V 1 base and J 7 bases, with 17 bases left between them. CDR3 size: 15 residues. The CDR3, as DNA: TGTGCCAGCAGCTTAGAGGACAGTAGCCCTACGGAGCAGTACTTC. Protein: CASSLEDSSPTEQYF.

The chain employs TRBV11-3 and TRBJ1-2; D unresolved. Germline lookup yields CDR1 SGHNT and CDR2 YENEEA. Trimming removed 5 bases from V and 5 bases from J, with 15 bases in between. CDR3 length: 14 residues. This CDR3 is CASSPEEGPYGYTF. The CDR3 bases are TGTGCCAGCAGCCCCGAAGAGGGCCCGTATGGCTACACCTTC.

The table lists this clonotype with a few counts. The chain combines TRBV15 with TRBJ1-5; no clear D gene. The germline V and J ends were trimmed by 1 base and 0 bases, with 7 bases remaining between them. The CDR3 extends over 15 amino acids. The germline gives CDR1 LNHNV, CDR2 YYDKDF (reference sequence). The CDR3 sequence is CATSRGLDSNQPQHF. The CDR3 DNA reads TGTGCCACCAGCAGAGGTCTGGATAGCAATCAGCCCCAGCATTTT.

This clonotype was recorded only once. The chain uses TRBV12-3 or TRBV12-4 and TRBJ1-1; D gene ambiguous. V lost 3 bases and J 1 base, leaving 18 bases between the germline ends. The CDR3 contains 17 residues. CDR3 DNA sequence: TGTGCCAGCAGTTTTTTGTCAGACCGGTCCCCGAACACTGAAGCTTTCTTT. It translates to CASSFLSDRSPNTEAFF.

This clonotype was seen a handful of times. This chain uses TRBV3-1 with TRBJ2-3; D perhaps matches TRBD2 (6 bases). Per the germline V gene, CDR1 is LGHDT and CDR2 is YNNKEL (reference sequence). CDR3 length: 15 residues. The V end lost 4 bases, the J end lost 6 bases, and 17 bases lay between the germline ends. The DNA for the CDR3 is TGTGCCAGCAGCCCAACTAGCAGAATACAGGATACGCAGTATTTT. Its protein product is CASSPTSRIQDTQYF.

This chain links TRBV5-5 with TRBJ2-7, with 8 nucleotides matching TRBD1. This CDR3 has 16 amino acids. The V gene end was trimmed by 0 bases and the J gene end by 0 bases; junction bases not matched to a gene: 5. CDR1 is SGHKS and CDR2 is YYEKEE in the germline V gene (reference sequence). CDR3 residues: CASSLDGDRFSYEQYF. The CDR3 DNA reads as TGTGCCAGCAGCTTGGATGGGGACAGGTTCTCCTACGAGCAGTACTTC. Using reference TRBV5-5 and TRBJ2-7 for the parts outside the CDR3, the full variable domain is DAGVTQSPTHLIKTRGQQVTLRCSPISGHKSVSWYQQVLGQGPQFIFQYYEKEERGRGNFPDRFSARQFPNYSSELNVNALLLGDSALYLCASSLDGDRFSYEQYFGPGTRLTVT.

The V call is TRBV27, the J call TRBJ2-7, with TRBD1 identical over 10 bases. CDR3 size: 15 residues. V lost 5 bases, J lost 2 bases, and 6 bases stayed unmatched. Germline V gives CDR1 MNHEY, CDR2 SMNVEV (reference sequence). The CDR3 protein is CASSPAGTGAYEQYF. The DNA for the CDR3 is TGTGCCAGCAGTCCAGCCGGGACAGGGGCCTACGAGCAGTACTTC.

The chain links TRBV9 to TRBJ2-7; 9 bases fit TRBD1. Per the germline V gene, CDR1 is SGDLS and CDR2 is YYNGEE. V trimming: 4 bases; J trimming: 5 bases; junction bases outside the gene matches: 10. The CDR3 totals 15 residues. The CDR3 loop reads CASSPHGTGLHEQYF. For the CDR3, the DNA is TGTGCCAGCAGCCCTCACGGGACAGGGCTCCACGAGCAGTACTTC.

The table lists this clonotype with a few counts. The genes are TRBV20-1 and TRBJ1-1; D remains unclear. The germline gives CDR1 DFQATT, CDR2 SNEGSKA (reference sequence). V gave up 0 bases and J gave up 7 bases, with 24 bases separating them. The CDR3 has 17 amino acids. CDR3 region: CSARDPSLSTLRGEAFF. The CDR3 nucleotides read TGCAGTGCTAGAGATCCGAGCTTGTCCACACTCCGAGGTGAAGCTTTCTTT.

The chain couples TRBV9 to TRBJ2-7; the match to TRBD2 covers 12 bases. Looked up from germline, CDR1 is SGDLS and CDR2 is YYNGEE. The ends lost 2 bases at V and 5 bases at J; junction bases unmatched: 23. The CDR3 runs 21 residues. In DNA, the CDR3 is TGTGCCAGCAGCGTGGGGGACGGGCACCCCCGGCTGACTAGCGGGAGAGACGAGCAGTACTTC. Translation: CASSVGDGHPRLTSGRDEQYF.

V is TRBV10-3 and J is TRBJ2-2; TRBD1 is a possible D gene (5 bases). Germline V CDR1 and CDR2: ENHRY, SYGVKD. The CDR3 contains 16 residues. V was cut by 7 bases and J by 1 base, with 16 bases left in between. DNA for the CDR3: TGTGCCATCAAAGGGATGACAGAAAGGAACACCGGGGAGCTGTTTTTT. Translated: CAIKGMTERNTGELFF.

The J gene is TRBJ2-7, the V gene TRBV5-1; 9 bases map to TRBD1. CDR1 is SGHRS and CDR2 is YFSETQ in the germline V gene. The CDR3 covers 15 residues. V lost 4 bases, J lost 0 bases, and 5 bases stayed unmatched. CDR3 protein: CASSRQGVSSYEQYF. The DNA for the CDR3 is TGCGCCAGCAGCCGACAGGGGGTAAGCTCCTACGAGCAGTACTTC.

The CDR3, as DNA: TGTGCCAGCAGCCTCCGCTATGGCTACACCTTC. This gives the protein CASSLRYGYTF. The gene calls are TRBV7-9 and TRBJ1-2; no clear D gene. There are 11 residues in the CDR3. The germline V and J ends were trimmed by 5 bases and 4 bases, with 5 bases remaining between them. CDR1 is SEHNR and CDR2 is FQNEAQ in the germline V gene (reference sequence).

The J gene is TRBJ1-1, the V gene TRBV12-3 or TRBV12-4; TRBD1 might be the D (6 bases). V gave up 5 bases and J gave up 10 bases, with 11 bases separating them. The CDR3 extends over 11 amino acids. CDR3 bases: TGTGCCAGCAGTCCCCGCAGGGGAGCTTTCTTT. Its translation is CASSPRRGAFF.

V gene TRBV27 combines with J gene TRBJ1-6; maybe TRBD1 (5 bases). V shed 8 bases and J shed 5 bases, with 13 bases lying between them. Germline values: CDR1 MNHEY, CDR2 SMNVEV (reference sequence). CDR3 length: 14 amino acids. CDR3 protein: CASSWGINNSPLHF. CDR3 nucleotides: TGTGCCAGCTCCTGGGGCATCAATAATTCACCCCTCCACTTT.

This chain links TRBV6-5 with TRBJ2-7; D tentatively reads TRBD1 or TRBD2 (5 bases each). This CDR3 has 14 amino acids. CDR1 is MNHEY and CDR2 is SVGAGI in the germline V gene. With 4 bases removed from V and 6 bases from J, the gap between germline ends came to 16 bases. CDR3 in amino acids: CASSLVRDLTEQYF. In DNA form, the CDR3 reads TGTGCCAGCAGTTTGGTCAGGGACCTGACCGAGCAGTACTTC.

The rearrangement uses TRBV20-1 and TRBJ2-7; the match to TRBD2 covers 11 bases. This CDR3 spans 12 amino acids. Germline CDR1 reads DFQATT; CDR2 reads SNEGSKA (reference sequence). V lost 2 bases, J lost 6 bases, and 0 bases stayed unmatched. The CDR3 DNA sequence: TGCAGTGCTAGACTAGCGGGAGGCGAGCAGTACTTC. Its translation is CSARLAGGEQYF.

This CDR3 reads CASSWGTQGEGEQFF. CDR3 coding DNA: TGCGCCAGCAGCTGGGGGACACAGGGGGAGGGTGAGCAGTTCTTC. The chain is built from TRBV5-1 and TRBJ2-1; the D gene is possibly TRBD1 (8 bases). Germline CDR1 is SGHRS and CDR2 is YFSETQ. V was cut by 3 bases and J by 9 bases, with 19 bases left in between. The CDR3 is 15 residues long.

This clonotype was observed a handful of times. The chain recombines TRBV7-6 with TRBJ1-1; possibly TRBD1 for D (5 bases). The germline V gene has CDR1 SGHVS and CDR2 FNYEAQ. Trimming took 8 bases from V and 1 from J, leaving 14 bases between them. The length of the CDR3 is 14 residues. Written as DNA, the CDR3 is TGTGCCAGCGGCCCGGGGGGGACGAACACTGAAGCTTTCTTT. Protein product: CASGPGGTNTEAFF.

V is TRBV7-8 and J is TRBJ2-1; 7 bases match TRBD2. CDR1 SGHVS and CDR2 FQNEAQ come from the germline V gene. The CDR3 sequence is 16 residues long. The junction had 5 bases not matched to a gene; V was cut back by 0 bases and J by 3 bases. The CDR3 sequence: CASSLALAALYNEQFF. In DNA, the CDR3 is TGTGCCAGCAGCTTAGCTCTAGCGGCCCTCTACAATGAGCAGTTCTTC. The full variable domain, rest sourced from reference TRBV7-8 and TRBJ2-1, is GAGVSQSPRYKVAKRGQDVALRCDPISGHVSLFWYQQALGQGPEFLTYFQNEAQLDKSGLPSDRFFAERPEGSVSTLKIQRTQQEDSAVYLCASSLALAALYNEQFFGPGTRLTVL.

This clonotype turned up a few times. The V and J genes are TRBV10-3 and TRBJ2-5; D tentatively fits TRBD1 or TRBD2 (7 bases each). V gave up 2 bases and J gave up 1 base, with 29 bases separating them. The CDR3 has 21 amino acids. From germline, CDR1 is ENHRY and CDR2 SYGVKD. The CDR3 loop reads CAISETDQGGRGESVQETQYF. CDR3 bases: TGTGCCATCAGTGAGACGGACCAAGGGGGCCGGGGGGAAAGTGTCCAAGAGACCCAGTACTTC.

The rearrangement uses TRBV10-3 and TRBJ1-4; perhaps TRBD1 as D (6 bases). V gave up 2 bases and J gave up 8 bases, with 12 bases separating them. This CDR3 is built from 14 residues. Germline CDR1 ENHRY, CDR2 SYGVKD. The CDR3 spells CAISELGQREKLFF. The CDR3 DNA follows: TGTGCCATCAGTGAGCTAGGACAGAGGGAAAAACTGTTTTTT.

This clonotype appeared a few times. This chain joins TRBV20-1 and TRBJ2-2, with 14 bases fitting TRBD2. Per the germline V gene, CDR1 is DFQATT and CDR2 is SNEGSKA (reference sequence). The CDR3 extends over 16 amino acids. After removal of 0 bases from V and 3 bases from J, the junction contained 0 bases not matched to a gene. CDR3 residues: CSAREGLAGDTGELFF. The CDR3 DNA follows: TGCAGTGCTAGAGAGGGACTAGCGGGGGACACCGGGGAGCTGTTTTTT.

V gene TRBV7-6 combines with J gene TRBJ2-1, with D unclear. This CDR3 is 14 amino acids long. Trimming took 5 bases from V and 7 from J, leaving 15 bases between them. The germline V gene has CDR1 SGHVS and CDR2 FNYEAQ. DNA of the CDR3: TGTGCCAGCAGCCAGTTGCCCGAGATTAATGAGCAGTTCTTC. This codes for CASSQLPEINEQFF.

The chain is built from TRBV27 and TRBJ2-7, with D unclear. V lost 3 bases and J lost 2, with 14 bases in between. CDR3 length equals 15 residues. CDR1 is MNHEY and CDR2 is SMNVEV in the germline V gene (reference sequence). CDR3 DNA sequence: TGTGCCAGCAGTTTCGGGCAGGATGGGGCCTACGAGCAGTACTTC. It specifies CASSFGQDGAYEQYF.

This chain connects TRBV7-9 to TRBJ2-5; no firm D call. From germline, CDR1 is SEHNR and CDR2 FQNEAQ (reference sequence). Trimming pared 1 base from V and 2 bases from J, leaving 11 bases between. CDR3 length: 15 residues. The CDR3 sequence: CASSLVRMEQETQYF. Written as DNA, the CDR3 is TGTGCCAGCAGCTTAGTTCGGATGGAACAAGAGACCCAGTACTTC.